Included here is one TCR beta chain sequence, with context. Antigen: not known. UMIs and sample barcodes were carried by the TCR alpha and TCR beta cDNA libraries that 5'RACE produced using constant-segment primers. TCRdb redid the calling of the 5' RACE reads with MiXCR, one entry per CDR3 protein. The data contain around 300,000 distinct CDR3 sequences, approximately 12% of them singletons. Per germline, CDR1 LGHNA and CDR2 YSLEER. V lost 4 bases, J lost 1 base, and 6 bases stayed unmatched. The CDR3 is 15 amino acids. The source of the sample is a study of T-cell memory formation after mild COVID-19. Study results and caveats: Memory sampled before infection contained some responding clones, suggesting cross-reactive memory joined. Confirmation of SARS-CoV-2 specificity was lacking for second-wave clones peaking day 37.

The chain combines TRBV4-3 with TRBJ1-1; 7 nucleotides match TRBD1. The receptor was isolated from a man between 18 and 35 years old who had mild COVID-19 (a few samples of this study predate the infection). Cell type and time point are not known. Sequencing was carried out using PBMCs or a T cell subset sorted from them (not recorded which). Written as DNA, the CDR3 is TGCGCCAGCAGCCTCTCCGGGACAGAGAACACTGAAGCTTTCTTT. It is translated as CASSLSGTENTEAFF.